This T cell receptor (beta chain) was sequenced in a study of neurological immune-mediated disorders. Trimming left V 6 bases short and J 4 bases short, with 12 bases between. The CDR3 has 13 amino acids. In its sample, this clonotype was seen many times. TCRdb called the 5' RACE reads again in MiXCR, with one record for every CDR3 protein. The data show 50,000 or so distinct CDR3 sequences, with about 3.3% seen just once and approximately 7.1% held by the top ten. Sequencing was carried out using PBMCs. This TCR was recovered from a woman aged 60 to 75 with multiple sclerosis. The chain couples TRBV12-3 or TRBV12-4 to TRBJ1-2; perhaps TRBD1 as D (5 bases). The DNA for the CDR3 is TGTGCCAGCAGCCATGGGGGGAGCTATGGCTACACCTTC. Translated, it gives CASSHGGSYGYTF.